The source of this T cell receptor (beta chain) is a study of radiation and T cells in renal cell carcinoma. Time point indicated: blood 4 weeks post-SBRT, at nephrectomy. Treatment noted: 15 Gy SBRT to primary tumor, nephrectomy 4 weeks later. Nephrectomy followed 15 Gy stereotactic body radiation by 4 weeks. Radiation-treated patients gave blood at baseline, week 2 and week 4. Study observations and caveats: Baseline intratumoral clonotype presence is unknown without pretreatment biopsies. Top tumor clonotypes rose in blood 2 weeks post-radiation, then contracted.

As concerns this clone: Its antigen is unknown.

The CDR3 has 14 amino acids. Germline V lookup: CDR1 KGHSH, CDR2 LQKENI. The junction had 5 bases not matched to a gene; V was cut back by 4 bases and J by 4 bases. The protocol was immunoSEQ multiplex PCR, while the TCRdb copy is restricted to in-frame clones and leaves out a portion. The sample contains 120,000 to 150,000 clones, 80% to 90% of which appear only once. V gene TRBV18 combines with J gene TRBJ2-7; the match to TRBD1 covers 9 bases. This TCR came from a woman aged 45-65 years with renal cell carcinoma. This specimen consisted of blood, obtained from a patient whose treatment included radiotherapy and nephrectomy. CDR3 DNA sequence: TGTGCCAGCTCACGAACAGGGGGCACGTACGAGCAGTACTTC. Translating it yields CASSRTGGTYEQYF.